In its sample, the clone carrying this T cell receptor beta chain was seen many times. The antigen is unknown. Unique molecular identifiers were used to barcode this TCRbeta library. In TCRdb, the PCR reads were re-called with MiXCR into one record per CDR3 protein. This table has 450,000 to 550,000 distinct CDR3 sequences, 9.5% to 12% appearing once. The sample originates from a study of T-cell reconstitution after alpha-beta-depleted transplantation in children. Study-wide findings and caveats: Among T cells one year after transplant, newly produced cells accounted for most counts and diversity. Reportedly, only several hundred clones from non-depleted graft cells drove alpha-beta T-cell counts at about two months.

V lost 4 bases and J lost 8; bases outside the gene matches: 7. The V gene's germline CDR1 is LNHNV and CDR2 YYDKDF (reference sequence). The CDR3 runs to 14 residues. Sequencing used PBMCs, mostly from graft donor cells, obtained 180 days after TCRalphabeta/CD19-depleted stem cell transplant. This chain uses TRBV15 with TRBJ2-1; 8 bases agree with TRBD2. The sequence derives from a female patient aged 2-9 years who had a stem cell transplant for aplastic anemia, so the T cells may come from the graft donor. The CDR3 here is CATSKRTSWDEQFF. Written as DNA, the CDR3 is TGTGCCACCAGCAAGAGGACTAGCTGGGATGAGCAGTTCTTC. Based on the CDR3 plus reference TRBV15 and TRBJ2-1, the full variable domain is DAMVIQNPRYQVTQFGKPVTLSCSQTLNHNVMYWYQQKSSQAPKLLFHYYDKDFNNEADTPDNFQSRRPNTSFCFLDIRSPGLGDTAMYLCATSKRTSWDEQFFGPGTRLTVL.